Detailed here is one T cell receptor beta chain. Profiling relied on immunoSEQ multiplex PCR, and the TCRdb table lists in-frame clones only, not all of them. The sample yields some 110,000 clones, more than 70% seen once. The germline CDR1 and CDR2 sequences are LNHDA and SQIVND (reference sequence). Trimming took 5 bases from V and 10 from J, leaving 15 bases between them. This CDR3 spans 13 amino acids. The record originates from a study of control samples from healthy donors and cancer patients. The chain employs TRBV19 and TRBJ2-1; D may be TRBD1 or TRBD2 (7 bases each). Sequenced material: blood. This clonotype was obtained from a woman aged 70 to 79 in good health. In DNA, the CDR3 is TGTGCCAGTAGTTTACGGGGGGACAGAGAGCAGTTCTTC. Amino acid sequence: CASSLRGDREQFF.